The 10 T cell receptor beta chains reported below all come from one sample, sequenced in a study of CD4 and CD8 cells across lung adenocarcinoma regions. Each CDR3 protein is one row after TCRdb ran MiXCR on the PCR reads. The sample lists around 4,000 distinct CDR3 sequences, roughly three fifths occurring once. Sequencing input: CD4+ T cells from the margin of a lung tumor. These receptor sequences come from a female donor with lung adenocarcinoma. The CD4 and CD8 labels of this study may be unreliable.

This clonotype is medium-sized in the sample. V gene TRBV4-1 combines with J gene TRBJ2-3, with 9 bases identical to TRBD1. V lost 4 bases and J lost 5; bases outside the gene matches: 10. Germline V CDR1 and CDR2: MGHRA, YSYEKL. The CDR3 contains 16 residues. The CDR3 here is CASSPLLTGGKDTQYF. CDR3 sequence (DNA): TGCGCCAGCAGCCCTCTACTAACAGGGGGCAAAGATACGCAGTATTTT.

Worth noting for this clonotype: An end of the junction does not agree with germline; a read error may underlie this. This chain joins TRBV6-1 and TRBJ2-5, with D perhaps assigned TRBD1 or TRBD2 (5 bases each). CDR3 length: 16 amino acids. Germline assignment: CDR1 MNHNS and CDR2 SASEGT. For the CDR3, the DNA is TGTGCCAGCGGGGGATTCGGGGACCTTGACACAGAGACGCAGTACTTT. This gives the protein CASGGFGDLDTETQYF.

The rearrangement links TRBV6-5 to TRBJ2-3; D possibly uses TRBD1 or TRBD2 (6 bases each). The length of the CDR3 is 14 residues. Germline values: CDR1 MNHEY, CDR2 SVGAGI. V lost 0 bases, J lost 13 bases, and 17 bases lay in between. Written as DNA, the CDR3 is TGTGCCAGCAGTTACTCGTACTATGAGGGGGAGGAGTATTTT. Residues: CASSYSYYEGEEYF.

This clonotype showed up just once. The V call is TRBV6-1, the J call TRBJ2-3; D is uncertain. Germline lookup yields CDR1 MNHNS and CDR2 SASEGT. With 6 bases removed from V and 0 bases from J, the gap between germline ends came to 16 bases. CDR3 length: 16 residues. The CDR3 spells CASRGLQAVSTDTQYF. The CDR3 DNA is TGTGCCAGCAGGGGCCTCCAGGCTGTGAGCACAGATACGCAGTATTTT.

Sample share makes this clonotype medium-sized. The rearrangement links TRBV27 to TRBJ2-2, with 11 bases lining up with TRBD2. Germline values: CDR1 MNHEY, CDR2 SMNVEV (reference sequence). The V and J ends lost 5 bases and 5 bases, in that order; junction bases with no gene match: 7. The CDR3 runs to 16 residues. CDR3 sequence (DNA): TGTGCCAGCAGTCCGCTGACTAGCGGGGCAACCGGGGAGCTGTTTTTT. It encodes CASSPLTSGATGELFF.

The rearrangement links TRBV6-1 to TRBJ2-5, with TRBD2 matching 9 bases. V gave up 1 base and J gave up 11 bases; unmatched junction bases: 11. The CDR3 has 15 residues. CDR1 and CDR2 (germline): MNHNS, SASEGT. The CDR3 bases are TGTGCCAGCAGTGAAGAGGTAGCGGGGGCCTCGAAGCAGTACTTC. Translation gives CASSEEVAGASKQYF.

The table lists this clonotype with a count of one. The genes are TRBV20-1 and TRBJ1-2; possible D gene TRBD1, 5 bases. The CDR3 spans 12 residues. With 5 bases removed from V and 6 bases from J, the gap between germline ends came to 13 bases. The germline CDR1 and CDR2 sequences are DFQATT and SNEGSKA (reference sequence). This CDR3 reads CSAVRDPDGYTF. CDR3 in DNA: TGCAGTGCTGTTCGGGACCCCGATGGCTACACCTTC.

This chain connects TRBV27 to TRBJ2-3; no firm D call. The V and J ends lost 2 bases and 5 bases respectively, with 11 bases between them. Germline V gene lookup returns CDR1 MNHEY and CDR2 SMNVEV (reference sequence). The CDR3 is 14 amino acids. CDR3 DNA: TGTGCCAGCAGTTTAAGGTACTCCGGAGATACGCAGTATTTT. Translating gives CASSLRYSGDTQYF.

As concerns this clonotype: The junction departs from germline at one end; a sequencing error may be responsible. V gene TRBV6-1 combines with J gene TRBJ2-3, with 12 bases matching TRBD2. The germline CDR1 and CDR2 sequences are MNHNS and SASEGT. CDR3 size: 18 residues. CDR3 protein: CASRGLAGPTLDTDTQYF. The DNA of the CDR3 is TGTGCCAGCCGAGGACTAGCGGGACCAACCCTTGACACAGATACCCAGTATTTT.

This chain's CDR3 is CASSQTSNYGYTF. The CDR3 coding sequence is TGTGCCAGCAGCCAAACGTCTAACTATGGCTACACCTTC. The chain combines TRBV3-1 with TRBJ1-2; D remains ambiguous. Germline CDR1 reads LGHDT; CDR2 reads YNNKEL (reference sequence). V lost 2 bases and J lost 0, with 4 bases in between. The CDR3 totals 13 residues. The whole variable domain, remainder taken from reference TRBV3-1 and TRBJ1-2, is DTAVSQTPKYLVTQMGNDKSIKCEQNLGHDTMYWYKQDSKKFLKIMFSYNNKELIINETVPNRFSPKSPDKAHLNLHINSLELGDSAVYFCASSQTSNYGYTFGSGTRLTVV.